A selection of T cell receptor beta chains follows, all from one sample in a study of blood T cell repertoires in COVID-19. The method was immunoSEQ multiplex PCR; TCRdb's version includes in-frame clones alone and lacks a portion of them. In the table there are 150,000 to 200,000 clones, over 75% of which are singletons. Sequencing was done on a sample of peripheral blood. The source is a man aged 55-75 years with active or convalescent COVID-19. Each CDR3 is given with its conserved first and last residue. D genes are given only for firm matches. Expanded clones get a size class; other rows say once, few or many, or leave the size out.

>.|TRBJ2-1|.|TRBV12-2
CASRSLSTGTGRDEQFF
TGTGCAAGTCGCTCATTGTCGACCGGGACAGGGAGGGATGAGCAGTTCTTC
>TRBD1|TRBJ1-1|.|TRBV3-1/TRBV3-2
CASSDGTGVNTEAFF
TGTGCCAGCAGCGACGGGACAGGCGTTAACACTGAAGCTTTCTTT
>.|TRBJ1-6|.|TRBV25-1
CASSELRGTYNSPLHF
TGTGCCAGCAGTGAATTAAGGGGGACCTATAATTCACCCCTCCACTTT
>TRBD1|TRBJ2-3|.|TRBV19
CASSIGTGGTDTQYF
TGTGCCAGTAGTATTGGGACAGGGGGCACAGATACGCAGTATTTT
>.|TRBJ2-6|.|TRBV19
CASSMMGARGANVLTF
TGTGCCAGTAGTATGATGGGGGCGCGAGGGGCCAACGTCCTGACTTTC
>TRBD1|TRBJ2-7|.|TRBV5-4
CASSIQPPGQTTSYEQYF
TGTGCCAGCAGCATACAGCCGCCGGGACAGACTACCTCCTACGAGCAGTACTTC
>.|TRBJ1-3|.|TRBV5-1
CASSLAPGNTIYF
TGCGCCAGCAGCTTGGCTCCCGGAAACACCATATATTTT
>TRBD2|TRBJ2-5|.|TRBV19
CASREKGLAAETQYF
TGTGCCAGTCGTGAAAAGGGACTAGCGGCCGAGACCCAGTACTTC
>TRBD1|TRBJ1-2|.|TRBV5-4
CASSLGTGADYGYTF
TGTGCCAGCAGCTTGGGGACAGGGGCTGACTATGGCTACACCTTC
>TRBD2|TRBJ2-1|.|TRBV14
CASSQDLPSGGSIQFF
TGTGCCAGCAGCCAAGATCTTCCTAGCGGGGGCTCGATACAGTTCTTC
>TRBD2|TRBJ2-7|.|TRBV11-2
CASSWTSGTYEQYF
TGTGCCAGCAGCTGGACTAGCGGTACCTACGAGCAGTACTTC
>TRBD2|TRBJ2-7|.|TRBV14
CASSQALTSARREQYF
TGTGCCAGCAGCCAAGCCCTGACTAGCGCGCGGCGAGAGCAGTACTTC
>TRBD1|TRBJ1-1|once|TRBV7-9
CASSVQGTNTEAFF
TGTGCCAGCAGCGTACAGGGGACGAACACTGAAGCTTTCTTT
>.|TRBJ2-3|.|TRBV19
CASGDRGGRTDTQYF
TGTGCCAGTGGTGACCGGGGAGGTCGCACAGATACGCAGTATTTT
>.|TRBJ1-1|.|TRBV6-5
CASSLDTQRDTEAFF
TGTGCCAGCAGTTTGGACACCCAAAGGGACACTGAAGCTTTCTTT
>TRBD1|TRBJ1-5|.|TRBV5-4
CASSWPRRTGEVNQPQHF
TGTGCCAGCAGCTGGCCCCGACGGACAGGGGAAGTTAATCAGCCCCAGCATTTT
>TRBD2|TRBJ2-2|.|TRBV11-3
CASSSQVILAGANTGELFF
TGTGCCAGCAGCTCCCAAGTGATACTAGCGGGGGCGAACACCGGGGAGCTGTTTTTT
>.|TRBJ2-3|.|TRBV3-1/TRBV3-2
CASTKEGRTDTQYF
TGTGCCAGCACTAAGGAGGGAAGAACAGATACGCAGTATTTT
>.|TRBJ2-7|.|TRBV28
CASSPPGAYEQYF
TGTGCCAGCAGTCCCCCGGGGGCCTACGAGCAGTACTTC
>.|TRBJ1-1|.|TRBV3-1/TRBV3-2
CASSRLPTGNTEAFF
TGTGCCAGCAGCCGACTACCGACAGGGAACACTGAAGCTTTCTTT
>.|TRBJ1-4|.|TRBV9
CASSVDPGLYEKLFF
TGTGCCAGCAGCGTAGACCCAGGGCTGTATGAAAAACTGTTTTTT
>TRBD1|TRBJ2-5|.|TRBV9
CASSGQGAGETQYF
TGTGCCAGCAGCGGACAGGGGGCGGGGGAGACCCAGTACTTC